These 3 T cell receptor beta chains were sequenced from one sample in a study of T-cell memory formation after mild COVID-19. TCRdb processed the 5' RACE reads anew with MiXCR; each CDR3 protein has one entry. This table has about 150,000 distinct CDR3 sequences, about 14% appearing once. Sequenced material: PBMCs or a T cell subset sorted from them (not recorded which). These receptors all stem from an adult woman who had mild COVID-19 (a few samples of this study predate the infection). Cell type and time point are not known.

J is TRBJ2-7 and V is TRBV2; the D is unclear. CDR1 is SNHLY, CDR2 FYNNEI, per germline. Trimming removed 7 bases from V and 9 bases from J, with 22 bases in between. There are 14 residues in the CDR3. For the CDR3, the DNA is TGTGCCAGCAAGTATGGCAGCCCCTACGTAGGGCAGTACTTC. Protein: CASKYGSPYVGQYF.

This clonotype was observed a handful of times. The chain recombines TRBV6-2 or TRBV6-3 with TRBJ2-7, with 8 bases that match TRBD2. The germline CDR1 and CDR2 sequences are MNHEY and SVGEGT. Trimming took 5 bases from V and 2 from J; bases not matched to a gene: 5. The CDR3 spans 14 residues. Here the CDR3 reads CASSLTGGPYEQYF. The CDR3 DNA is TGTGCCAGCAGTCTAACGGGGGGGCCCTACGAGCAGTACTTC.

This clonotype turned up a few times. J is TRBJ1-5 and V is TRBV12-3 or TRBV12-4, with D tentatively TRBD1 (5 bases). The V end was cut by 4 bases, the J end by 1 base, with 5 bases between. The CDR3 runs 13 residues. The CDR3 DNA reads as TGTGCCAGCAGTTCAGGGAGCAATCAGCCCCAGCATTTT. Translation gives CASSSGSNQPQHF.